This TCR beta chain was obtained from a study of vaccination and CD4 T cells after COVID-19. Sequencing of the DNA from cultured CD4+ T cells was carried out with the Oncomine TCR Beta short-read assay. TCRdb independently ran MiXCR on the PCR reads; one entry per CDR3 protein. This sample yields around 14,000 distinct CDR3 sequences, of which roughly half are seen a single time; around 13% belongs to the top ten. Stated treatment: roughly ten-day PBMC culture with coronavirus spike peptide pools or control peptides (ViraFEST assay). The CDR3 is 14 amino acids. CDR1 DFQATT and CDR2 SNEGSKA come from the germline V gene (reference sequence). V lost 3 bases to trimming and J lost 4 bases; unmatched junction nucleotides: 9. Study-level points and caveats: Analysis covered relatively few convalescent patients and lacked any early post-infection timepoints.

With regard to this clonotype: Its antigen is undetermined.

Source material: CD4+ T cells from blood, cultured in vitro. The sequence was obtained from a human donor who had recovered from COVID-19. J is TRBJ2-7 and V is TRBV20-1; 7 bases align to TRBD2. CDR3 in DNA: TGCAGTGCTAGGGTGGCGGGAGTGACTTACGAGCAGTACTTC. Amino acids: CSARVAGVTYEQYF.